Included here is one T cell receptor beta chain sequence, with context. This sample was included in a study of blood T cell repertoires in COVID-19. Study background: Specimens from acute and convalescent COVID-19 originated in the United States, Italy and Spain. Sources were T cells, B-cell-depleted T cells, or PBMCs; the material itself was cDNA or gDNA.

Clones were sequenced by immunoSEQ multiplex PCR, and TCRdb holds only the in-frame ones, with some missing. The table includes about 150,000 clones, about 90% detected once. V lost 6 bases, J lost 4 bases, and 27 bases lay in between. Germline values: CDR1 ENHRY, CDR2 SYGVKD. The CDR3 has 18 amino acids. Sequencing was performed on peripheral blood. The TCR was taken from a middle-aged man with acute or convalescent COVID-19. The chain combines TRBV10-3 with TRBJ1-1; D gene unclear. This CDR3 is CAISSTLADWGASTEAFF. CDR3 DNA sequence: TGTGCCATCAGCTCCACGTTAGCCGACTGGGGAGCGAGCACTGAAGCTTTCTTT.